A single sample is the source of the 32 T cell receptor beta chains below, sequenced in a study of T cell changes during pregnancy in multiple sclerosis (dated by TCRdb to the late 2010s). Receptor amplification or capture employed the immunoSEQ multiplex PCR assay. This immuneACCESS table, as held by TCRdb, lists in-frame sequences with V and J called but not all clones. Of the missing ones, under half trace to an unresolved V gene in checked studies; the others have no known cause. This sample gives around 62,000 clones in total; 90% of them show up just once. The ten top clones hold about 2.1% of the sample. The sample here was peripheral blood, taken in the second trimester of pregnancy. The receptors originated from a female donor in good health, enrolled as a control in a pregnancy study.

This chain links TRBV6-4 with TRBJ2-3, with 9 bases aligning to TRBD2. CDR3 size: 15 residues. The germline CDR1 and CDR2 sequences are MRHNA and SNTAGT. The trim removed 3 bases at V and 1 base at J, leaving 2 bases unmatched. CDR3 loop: CASSDSGGRTDTQYF. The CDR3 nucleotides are TGTGCCAGCAGTGATAGCGGGGGCCGCACAGATACGCAGTATTTT.

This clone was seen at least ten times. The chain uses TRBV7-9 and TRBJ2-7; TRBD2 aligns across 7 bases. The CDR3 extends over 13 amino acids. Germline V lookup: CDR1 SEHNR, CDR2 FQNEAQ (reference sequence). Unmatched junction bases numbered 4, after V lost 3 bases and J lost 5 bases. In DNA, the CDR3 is TGTGCCAGCAGCTTCCGGACTAGTGACGAGCAGTACTTC. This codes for CASSFRTSDEQYF.

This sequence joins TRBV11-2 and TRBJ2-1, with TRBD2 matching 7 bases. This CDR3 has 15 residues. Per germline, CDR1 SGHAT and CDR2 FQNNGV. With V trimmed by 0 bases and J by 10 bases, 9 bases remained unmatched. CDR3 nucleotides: TGTGCCAGCAGCTTAGAAATGGGGGGGAGAAGCGAGCAGTTCTTC. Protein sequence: CASSLEMGGRSEQFF.

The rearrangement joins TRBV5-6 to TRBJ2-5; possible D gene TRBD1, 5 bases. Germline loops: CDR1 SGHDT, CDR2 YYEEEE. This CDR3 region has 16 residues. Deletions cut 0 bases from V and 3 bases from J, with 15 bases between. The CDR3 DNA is TGTGCCAGCAGCTTGGGTGTTAGGGGTGGAGAAGAGACCCAGTACTTC. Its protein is CASSLGVRGGEETQYF.

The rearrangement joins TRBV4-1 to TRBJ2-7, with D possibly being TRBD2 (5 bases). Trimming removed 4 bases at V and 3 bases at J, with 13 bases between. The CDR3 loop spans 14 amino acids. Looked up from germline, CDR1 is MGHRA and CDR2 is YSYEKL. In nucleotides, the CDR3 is TGCGCCAGCAGCCCCGTTCCCCGGGGCTACGAGCAGTACTTC. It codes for CASSPVPRGYEQYF.

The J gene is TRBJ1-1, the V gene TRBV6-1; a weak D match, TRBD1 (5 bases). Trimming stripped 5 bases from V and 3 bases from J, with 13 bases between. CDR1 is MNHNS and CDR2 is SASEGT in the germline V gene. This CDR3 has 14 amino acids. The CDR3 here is CASSPRGGDTEAFF. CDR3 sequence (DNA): TGTGCCAGCAGTCCAAGAGGAGGGGACACTGAAGCTTTCTTT.

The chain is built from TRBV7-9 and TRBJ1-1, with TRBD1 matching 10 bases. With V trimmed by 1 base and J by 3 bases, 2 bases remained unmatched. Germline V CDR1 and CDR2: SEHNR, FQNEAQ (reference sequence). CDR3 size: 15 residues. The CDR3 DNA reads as TGTGCCAGCAGCTTAGGGACAGGGGGGGACACTGAAGCTTTCTTT. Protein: CASSLGTGGDTEAFF.

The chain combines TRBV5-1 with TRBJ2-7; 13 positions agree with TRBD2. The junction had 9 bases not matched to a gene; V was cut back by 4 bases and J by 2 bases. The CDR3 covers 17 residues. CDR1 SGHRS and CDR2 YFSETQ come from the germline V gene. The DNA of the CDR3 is TGCGCCAGCAGCCCGGGACTAGCGGGATCAACGACCTACGAGCAGTACTTC. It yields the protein CASSPGLAGSTTYEQYF.

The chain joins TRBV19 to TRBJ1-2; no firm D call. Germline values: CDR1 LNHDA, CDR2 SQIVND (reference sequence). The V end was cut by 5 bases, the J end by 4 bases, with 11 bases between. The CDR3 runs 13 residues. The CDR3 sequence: CASSPTGFYGYTF. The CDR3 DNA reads TGTGCCAGTAGTCCGACTGGATTCTATGGCTACACCTTC.

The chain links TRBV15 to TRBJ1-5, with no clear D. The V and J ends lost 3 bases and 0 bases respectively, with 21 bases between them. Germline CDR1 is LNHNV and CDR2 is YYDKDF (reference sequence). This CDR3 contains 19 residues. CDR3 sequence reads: CATSRLVSSRSYSNQPQHF. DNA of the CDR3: TGTGCCACCAGCAGGTTGGTTTCCTCGAGGAGCTATAGCAATCAGCCCCAGCATTTT.

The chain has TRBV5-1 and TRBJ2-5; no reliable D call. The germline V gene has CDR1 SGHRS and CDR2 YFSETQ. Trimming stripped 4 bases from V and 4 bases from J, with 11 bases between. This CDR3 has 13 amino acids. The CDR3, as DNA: TGCGCCAGCAGCGGTCGGGTACGAGAGACCCAGTACTTC. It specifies CASSGRVRETQYF.

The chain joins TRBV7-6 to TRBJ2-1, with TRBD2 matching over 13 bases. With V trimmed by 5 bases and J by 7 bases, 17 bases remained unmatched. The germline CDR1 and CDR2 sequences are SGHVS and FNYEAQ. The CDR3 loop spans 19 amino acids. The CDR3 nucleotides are TGTGCCAGCAGCCAGTGGCCCTCTAGCACTAGCGGGGGGGCGAATGAGCAGTTCTTC. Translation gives CASSQWPSSTSGGANEQFF.

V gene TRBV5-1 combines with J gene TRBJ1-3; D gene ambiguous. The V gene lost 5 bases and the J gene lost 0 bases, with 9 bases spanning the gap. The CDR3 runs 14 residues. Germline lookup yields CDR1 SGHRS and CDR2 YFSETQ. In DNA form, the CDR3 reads TGCGCCAGCAGATACGACATCTCTGGAAACACCATATATTTT. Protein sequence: CASRYDISGNTIYF.

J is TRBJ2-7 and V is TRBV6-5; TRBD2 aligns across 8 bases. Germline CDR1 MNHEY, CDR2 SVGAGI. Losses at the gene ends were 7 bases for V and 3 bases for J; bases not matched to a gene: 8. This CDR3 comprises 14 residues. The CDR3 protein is CASKRAGAFYEQYF. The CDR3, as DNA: TGTGCCAGCAAGAGAGCGGGAGCGTTCTACGAGCAGTACTTC.

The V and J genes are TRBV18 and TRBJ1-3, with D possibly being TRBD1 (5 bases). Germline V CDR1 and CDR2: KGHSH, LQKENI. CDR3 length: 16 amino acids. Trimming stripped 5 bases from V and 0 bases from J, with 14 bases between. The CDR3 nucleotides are TGTGCCAGCTCATCGGCCAGGGAAAACTCTGGAAACACCATATATTTT. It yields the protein CASSSARENSGNTIYF.

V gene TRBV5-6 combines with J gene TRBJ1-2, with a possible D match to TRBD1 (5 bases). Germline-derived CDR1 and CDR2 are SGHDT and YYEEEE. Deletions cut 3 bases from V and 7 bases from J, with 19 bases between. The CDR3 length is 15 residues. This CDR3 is CASSWGDGGILGYTF. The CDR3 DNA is TGTGCCAGCAGCTGGGGGGACGGAGGGATTCTTGGCTACACCTTC.

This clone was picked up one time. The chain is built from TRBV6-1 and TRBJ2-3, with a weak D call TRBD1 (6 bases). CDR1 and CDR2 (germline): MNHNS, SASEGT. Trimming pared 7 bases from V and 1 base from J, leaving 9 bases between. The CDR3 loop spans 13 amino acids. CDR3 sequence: CASNPGGTDTQYF. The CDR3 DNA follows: TGTGCCAGCAACCCAGGGGGCACAGATACGCAGTATTTT.

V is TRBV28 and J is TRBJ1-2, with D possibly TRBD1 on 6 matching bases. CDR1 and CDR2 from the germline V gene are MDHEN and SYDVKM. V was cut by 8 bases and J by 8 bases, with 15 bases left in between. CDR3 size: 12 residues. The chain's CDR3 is CASHTGGRGYTF. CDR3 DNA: TGTGCCAGCCATACGGGGGGGCGAGGCTACACCTTC.

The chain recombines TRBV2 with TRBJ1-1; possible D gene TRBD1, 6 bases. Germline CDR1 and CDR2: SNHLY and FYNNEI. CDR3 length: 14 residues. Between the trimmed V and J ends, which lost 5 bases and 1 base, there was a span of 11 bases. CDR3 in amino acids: CASSLPGQNTEAFF. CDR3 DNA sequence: TGTGCCAGCAGTCTCCCGGGACAGAACACTGAAGCTTTCTTT.

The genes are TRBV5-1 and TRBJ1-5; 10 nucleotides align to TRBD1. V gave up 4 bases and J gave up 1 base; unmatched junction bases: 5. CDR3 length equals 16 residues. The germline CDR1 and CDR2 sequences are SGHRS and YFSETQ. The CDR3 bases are TGCGCCAGCAGCATCGGGACAGGGGCCAGCAATCAGCCCCAGCATTTT. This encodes CASSIGTGASNQPQHF.

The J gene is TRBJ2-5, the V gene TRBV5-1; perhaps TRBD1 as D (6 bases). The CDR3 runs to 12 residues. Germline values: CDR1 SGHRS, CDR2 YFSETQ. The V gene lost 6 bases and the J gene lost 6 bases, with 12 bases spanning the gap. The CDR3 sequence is CASKIQGQTQYF. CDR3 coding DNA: TGCGCCAGCAAAATACAGGGACAGACCCAGTACTTC.

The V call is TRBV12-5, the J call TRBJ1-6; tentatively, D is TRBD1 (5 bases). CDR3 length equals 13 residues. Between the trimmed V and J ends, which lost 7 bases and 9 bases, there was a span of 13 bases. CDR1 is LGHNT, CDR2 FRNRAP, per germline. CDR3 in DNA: TGTGCTAGTGTCCCGGGGGGTAGTTCACCCCTCCACTTT. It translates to CASVPGGSSPLHF.

CDR3 residues: CASSIRASGGFEQFF. The CDR3 DNA is TGTGCCAGTAGTATACGGGCTAGCGGGGGGTTTGAGCAGTTCTTC. The genes are TRBV19 and TRBJ2-1; 11 nucleotides align to TRBD2. Germline CDR1 reads LNHDA; CDR2 reads SQIVND (reference sequence). This CDR3 has 15 residues. V shed 2 bases and J 9 bases; nucleotides not matched to a gene: 6.

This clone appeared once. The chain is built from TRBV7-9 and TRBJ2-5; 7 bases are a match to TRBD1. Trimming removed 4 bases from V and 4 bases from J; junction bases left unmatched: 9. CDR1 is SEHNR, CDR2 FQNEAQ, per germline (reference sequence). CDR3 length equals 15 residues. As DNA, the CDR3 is TGTGCCAGCAGCTGGCCGAGAGGGGGCCCAGAGACCCAGTACTTC. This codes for CASSWPRGGPETQYF.

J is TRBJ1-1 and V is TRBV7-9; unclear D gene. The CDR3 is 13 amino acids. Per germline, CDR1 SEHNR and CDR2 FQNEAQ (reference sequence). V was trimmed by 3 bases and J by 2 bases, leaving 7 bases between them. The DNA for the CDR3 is TGTGCCAGCAGCTTTCCAGGAAACACTGAAGCTTTCTTT. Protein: CASSFPGNTEAFF.

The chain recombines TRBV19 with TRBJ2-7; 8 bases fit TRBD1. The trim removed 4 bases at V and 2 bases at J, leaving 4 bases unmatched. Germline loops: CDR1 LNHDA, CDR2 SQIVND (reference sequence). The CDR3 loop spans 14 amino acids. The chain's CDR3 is CASSTGTGTYEQYF. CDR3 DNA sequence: TGTGCCAGTAGTACCGGGACAGGTACCTACGAGCAGTACTTC.

CDR3 nucleotides: TGTGCCAGCAGCGTTCCGGGGGGTCTGGCCGGGGAGCTGTTTTTT. Its translation: CASSVPGGLAGELFF. The chain has TRBV9 and TRBJ2-2, with 7 bases fitting TRBD2. This CDR3 region has 15 residues. Germline CDR1 reads SGDLS; CDR2 reads YYNGEE. The ends lost 2 bases at V and 6 bases at J; junction bases unmatched: 7.

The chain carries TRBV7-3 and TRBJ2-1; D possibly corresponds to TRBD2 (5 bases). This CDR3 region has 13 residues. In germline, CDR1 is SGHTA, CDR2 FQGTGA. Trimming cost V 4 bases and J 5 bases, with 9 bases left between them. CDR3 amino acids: CASSSTKNNEQFF. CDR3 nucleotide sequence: TGTGCCAGCAGCTCGACTAAAAACAATGAGCAGTTCTTC.

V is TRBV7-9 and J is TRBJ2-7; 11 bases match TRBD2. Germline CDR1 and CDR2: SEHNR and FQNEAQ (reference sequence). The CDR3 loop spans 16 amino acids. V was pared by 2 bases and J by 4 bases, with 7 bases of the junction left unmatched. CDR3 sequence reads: CASSLTEGLAAYEQYF. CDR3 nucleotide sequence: TGTGCCAGCAGCTTAACCGAGGGACTAGCGGCTTACGAGCAGTACTTC.

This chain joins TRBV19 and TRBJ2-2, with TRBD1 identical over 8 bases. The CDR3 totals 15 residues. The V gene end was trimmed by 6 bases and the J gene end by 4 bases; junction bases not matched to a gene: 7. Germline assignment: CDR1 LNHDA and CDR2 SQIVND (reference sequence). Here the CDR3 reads CASRPDRGGTGELFF. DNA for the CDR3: TGTGCCAGTAGGCCAGACAGGGGAGGCACCGGGGAGCTGTTTTTT.

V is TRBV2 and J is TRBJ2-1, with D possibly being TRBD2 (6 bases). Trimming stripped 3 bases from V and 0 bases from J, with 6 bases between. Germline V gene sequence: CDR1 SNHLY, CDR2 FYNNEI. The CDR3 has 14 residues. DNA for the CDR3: TGTGCCAGCAGTGACGGGGGCTCCTACAATGAGCAGTTCTTC. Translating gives CASSDGGSYNEQFF.

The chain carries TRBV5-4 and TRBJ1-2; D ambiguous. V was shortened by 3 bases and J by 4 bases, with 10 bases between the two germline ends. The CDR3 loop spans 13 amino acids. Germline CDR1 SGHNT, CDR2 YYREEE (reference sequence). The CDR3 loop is CASSSYHSYGYTF. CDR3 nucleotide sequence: TGTGCCAGCAGCTCCTACCACAGCTATGGCTACACCTTC.